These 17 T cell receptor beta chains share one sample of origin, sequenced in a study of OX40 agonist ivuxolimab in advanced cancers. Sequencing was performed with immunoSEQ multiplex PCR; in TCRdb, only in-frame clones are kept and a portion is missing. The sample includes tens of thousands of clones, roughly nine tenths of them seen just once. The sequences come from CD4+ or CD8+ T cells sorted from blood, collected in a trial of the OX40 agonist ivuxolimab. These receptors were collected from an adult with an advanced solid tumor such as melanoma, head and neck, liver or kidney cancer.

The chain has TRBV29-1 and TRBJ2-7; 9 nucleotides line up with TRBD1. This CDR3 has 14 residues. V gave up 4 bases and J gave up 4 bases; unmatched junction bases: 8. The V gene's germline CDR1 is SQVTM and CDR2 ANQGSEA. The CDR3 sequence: CSVATGTGIYEQYF. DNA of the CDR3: TGCAGCGTTGCAACCGGGACAGGGATATACGAGCAGTACTTC.

The CDR3 region has the DNA TGTGCCAGTAGTTTGCCGGTCAACACCGGGGAGCTGTTTTTT. Translated, it gives CASSLPVNTGELFF. The chain employs TRBV19 and TRBJ2-2; no clear D. The CDR3 totals 14 residues. V was shortened by 5 bases and J by 2 bases, with 9 bases between the two germline ends. The germline CDR1 and CDR2 sequences are LNHDA and SQIVND (reference sequence).

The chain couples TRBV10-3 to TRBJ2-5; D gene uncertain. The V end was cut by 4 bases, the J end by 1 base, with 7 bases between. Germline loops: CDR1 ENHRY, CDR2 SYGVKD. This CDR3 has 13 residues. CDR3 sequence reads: CAISAVLQETQYF. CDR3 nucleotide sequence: TGTGCCATCAGTGCGGTTCTCCAAGAGACCCAGTACTTC.

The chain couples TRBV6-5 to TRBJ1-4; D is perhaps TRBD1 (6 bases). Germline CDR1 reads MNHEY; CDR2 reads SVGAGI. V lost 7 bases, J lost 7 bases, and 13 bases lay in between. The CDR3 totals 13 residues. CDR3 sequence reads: CASKPRGGEKLFF. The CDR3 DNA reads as TGTGCCAGCAAACCCAGGGGAGGTGAAAAACTGTTTTTT.

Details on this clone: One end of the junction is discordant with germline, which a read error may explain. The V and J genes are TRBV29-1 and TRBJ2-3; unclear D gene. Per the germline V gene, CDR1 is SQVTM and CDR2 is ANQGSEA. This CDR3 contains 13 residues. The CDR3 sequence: CSVEGRLTDTQYF. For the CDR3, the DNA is TGCAGCGTGGAAGGCAGACTCACAGATACGCAGTATTTT.

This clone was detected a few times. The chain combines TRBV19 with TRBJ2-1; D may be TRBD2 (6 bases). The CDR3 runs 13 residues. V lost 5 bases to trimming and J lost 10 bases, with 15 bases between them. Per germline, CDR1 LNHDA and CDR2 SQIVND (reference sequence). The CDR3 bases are TGTGCCAGTAGTGTACGATCTAGCGAGGAGCAGTTCTTC. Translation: CASSVRSSEEQFF.

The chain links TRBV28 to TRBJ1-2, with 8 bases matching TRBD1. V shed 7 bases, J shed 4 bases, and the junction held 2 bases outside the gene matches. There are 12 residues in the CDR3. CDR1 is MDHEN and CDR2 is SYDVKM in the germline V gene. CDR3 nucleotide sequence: TGTGCCAGCAATACAGGGGGCTATGGCTACACCTTC. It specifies CASNTGGYGYTF.

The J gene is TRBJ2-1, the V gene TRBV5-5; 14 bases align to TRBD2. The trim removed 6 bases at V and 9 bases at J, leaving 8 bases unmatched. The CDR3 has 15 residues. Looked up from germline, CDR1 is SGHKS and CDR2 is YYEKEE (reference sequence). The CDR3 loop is CASTWGTSGSGEQFF. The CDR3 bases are TGTGCCAGCACCTGGGGGACTAGCGGGAGCGGTGAGCAGTTCTTC.

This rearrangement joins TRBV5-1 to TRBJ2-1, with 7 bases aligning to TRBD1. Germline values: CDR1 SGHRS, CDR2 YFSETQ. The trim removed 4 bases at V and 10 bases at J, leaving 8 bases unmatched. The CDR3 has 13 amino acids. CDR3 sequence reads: CASSQGQASEQFF. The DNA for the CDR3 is TGCGCCAGCAGCCAAGGACAGGCATCGGAGCAGTTCTTC. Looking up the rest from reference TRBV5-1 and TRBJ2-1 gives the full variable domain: KAGVTQTPRYLIKTRGQQVTLSCSPISGHRSVSWYQQTPGQGLQFLFEYFSETQRNKGNFPGRFSGRQFSNSRSEMNVSTLELGDSALYLCASSQGQASEQFFGPGTRLTVL.

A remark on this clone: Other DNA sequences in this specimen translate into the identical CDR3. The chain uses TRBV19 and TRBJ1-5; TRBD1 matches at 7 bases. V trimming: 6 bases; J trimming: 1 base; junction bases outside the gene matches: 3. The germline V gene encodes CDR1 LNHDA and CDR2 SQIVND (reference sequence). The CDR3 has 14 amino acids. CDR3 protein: CASRTGYSNQPQHF. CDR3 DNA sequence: TGTGCCAGTAGGACAGGGTACAGCAATCAGCCCCAGCATTTT.

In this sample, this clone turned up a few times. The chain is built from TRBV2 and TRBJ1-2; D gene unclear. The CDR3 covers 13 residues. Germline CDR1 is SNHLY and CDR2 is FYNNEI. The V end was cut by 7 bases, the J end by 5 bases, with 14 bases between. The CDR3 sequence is CASTPHQEYGYTF. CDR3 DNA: TGTGCCAGCACCCCCCACCAGGAGTATGGCTACACCTTC.

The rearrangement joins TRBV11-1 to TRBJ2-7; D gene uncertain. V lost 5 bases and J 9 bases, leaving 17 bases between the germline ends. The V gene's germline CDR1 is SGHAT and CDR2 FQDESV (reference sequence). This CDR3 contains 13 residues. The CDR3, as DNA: TGTGCCAGCAGCCCCGATAGTGGTTTAACGCAGTACTTC. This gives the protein CASSPDSGLTQYF.

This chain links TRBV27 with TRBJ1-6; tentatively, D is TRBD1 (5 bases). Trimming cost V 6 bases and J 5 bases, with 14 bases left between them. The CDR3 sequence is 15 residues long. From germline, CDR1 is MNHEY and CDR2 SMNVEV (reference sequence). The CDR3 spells CASRPGTGHNSPLHF. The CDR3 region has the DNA TGTGCCAGCAGGCCCGGGACGGGGCATAATTCACCCCTCCACTTT.

As DNA, the CDR3 is TGTGCCTGGAACAGGGGGAGTTACGAGCAGTACTTC. This sequence encodes CAWNRGSYEQYF. The rearrangement uses TRBV30 and TRBJ2-7, with TRBD1 matching 8 bases. The V segment lost 4 bases and the J segment 4 bases; nucleotides outside the gene matches: 3. The CDR3 loop spans 12 amino acids. Germline-derived CDR1 and CDR2 are GTSNPN and SVGIG (reference sequence).

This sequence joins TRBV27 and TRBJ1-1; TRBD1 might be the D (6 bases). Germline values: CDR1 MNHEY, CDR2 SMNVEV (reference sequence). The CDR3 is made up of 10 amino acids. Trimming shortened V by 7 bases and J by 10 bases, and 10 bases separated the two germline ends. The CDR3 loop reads CASIQGRAFF. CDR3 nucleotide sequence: TGTGCCAGCATCCAGGGGAGAGCTTTCTTT.

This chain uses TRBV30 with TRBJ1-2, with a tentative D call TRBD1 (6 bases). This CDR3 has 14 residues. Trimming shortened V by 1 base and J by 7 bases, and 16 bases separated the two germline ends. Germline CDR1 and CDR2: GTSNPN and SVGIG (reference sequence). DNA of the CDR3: TGTGCCTGGAGTGCCTATACAGGGTCCGGTGGCTACACCTTC. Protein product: CAWSAYTGSGGYTF.

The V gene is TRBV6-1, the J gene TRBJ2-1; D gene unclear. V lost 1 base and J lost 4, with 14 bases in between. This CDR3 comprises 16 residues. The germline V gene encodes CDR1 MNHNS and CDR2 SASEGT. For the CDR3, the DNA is TGTGCCAGCAGTGAAGAAAGGGCAGTCCTATACAATGAGCAGTTCTTC. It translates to CASSEERAVLYNEQFF.